These 29 T cell receptor beta chains were sequenced from one sample in a study of T cell responses to AZD1222 COVID-19 vaccine. Here immunoSEQ multiplex PCR was the method, and the copy in TCRdb shows in-frame clones only, minus some. The repertoire holds some 80,000 clones, with about nine tenths as singletons. The specimen comprised peripheral blood, sampled 28 days after the second AZD1222 dose. These receptors came from an adult who received the AZD1222 COVID-19 vaccine.

V usage is TRBV5-1 and J usage is TRBJ2-6; the match to TRBD1 covers 8 bases. CDR1 SGHRS and CDR2 YFSETQ come from the germline V gene. Trimming took 6 bases from V and 1 from J; bases not matched to a gene: 12. This CDR3 is 18 amino acids long. The CDR3 bases are TGCGCCAGCAAAACGGTCGGGACAGGAAGGTCTGGGGCCAACGTCCTGACTTTC. Residues: CASKTVGTGRSGANVLTF.

This clone was counted a few times. This chain uses TRBV30 with TRBJ2-1; 11 positions agree with TRBD2. The CDR3 runs to 16 residues. J was trimmed by 0 bases and V by 3 bases; bases with no gene match: 4. Germline-derived CDR1 and CDR2 are GTSNPN and SVGIG (reference sequence). CDR3 in amino acids: CAWRGLAVSSYNEQFF. The CDR3, as DNA: TGTGCCTGGAGGGGACTAGCGGTGAGCTCCTACAATGAGCAGTTCTTC.

V usage is TRBV2 and J usage is TRBJ2-7; no definite D call. The CDR3 has 11 amino acids. Trimming pared 9 bases from V and 4 bases from J, leaving 10 bases between. Germline CDR1 is SNHLY and CDR2 is FYNNEI. DNA of the CDR3: TGTGCCAGTGGTCGGCAGTACGAGCAGTACTTC. Its translation: CASGRQYEQYF.

The chain uses TRBV4-2 and TRBJ1-1; D is perhaps TRBD1 (6 bases). Germline V gives CDR1 LGHNA, CDR2 YNFKEQ. This CDR3 region has 16 residues. V shed 0 bases and J shed 2 bases, with 13 bases lying between them. The CDR3 here is CASSQDEGGGNTEAFF. The CDR3 nucleotides are TGTGCCAGCAGCCAAGATGAAGGAGGGGGAAACACTGAAGCTTTCTTT.

J is TRBJ2-7 and V is TRBV7-2; 11 positions match TRBD2. Looked up from germline, CDR1 is SGHTA and CDR2 is FQGNSA. The CDR3 is 17 residues long. The V gene end was trimmed by 4 bases and the J gene end by 6 bases; junction bases not matched to a gene: 14. CDR3 amino acids: CASSSSLLAGAGGEQYF. CDR3 in DNA: TGTGCCAGCAGCTCAAGTTTACTAGCGGGAGCCGGAGGCGAGCAGTACTTC.

The chain employs TRBV5-8 and TRBJ2-6; no clear D. V lost 2 bases and J lost 0, with 6 bases in between. This CDR3 spans 15 amino acids. Looked up from germline, CDR1 is SGHTS and CDR2 is YDEGEE. CDR3 sequence: CASSLWDSGANVLTF. Written as DNA, the CDR3 is TGTGCCAGCAGCTTATGGGACTCTGGGGCCAACGTCCTGACTTTC. Full variable domain (missing parts from reference TRBV5-8 and TRBJ2-6): EAGVTQSPTHLIKTRGQQATLRCSPISGHTSVYWYQQALGLGLQFLLWYDEGEERNRGNFPPRFSGRQFPNYSSELNVNALELEDSALYLCASSLWDSGANVLTFGAGSRLTVL.

The chain links TRBV4-3 to TRBJ1-2, with no clear D. CDR1 and CDR2 (germline): LGHNA, YSLEER. Trimming stripped 1 base from V and 8 bases from J, with 20 bases between. The CDR3 runs 16 residues. CDR3 bases: TGCGCCAGCAGCCAAGGGCCGTCACAGCCCGGGGAGGGCTACACCTTC. It yields the protein CASSQGPSQPGEGYTF.

The genes are TRBV18 and TRBJ1-2; possibly TRBD1 for D (5 bases). Germline lookup yields CDR1 KGHSH and CDR2 LQKENI. Trimming stripped 3 bases from V and 4 bases from J, with 18 bases between. This CDR3 spans 16 amino acids. CDR3 residues: CASSPREGTASYGYTF. Written as DNA, the CDR3 is TGTGCCAGCTCACCGCGCGAGGGGACTGCGAGCTATGGCTACACCTTC.

V usage is TRBV10-3 and J usage is TRBJ2-7, with D possibly matching TRBD2 (5 bases). The CDR3 sequence is 14 residues long. Per the germline V gene, CDR1 is ENHRY and CDR2 is SYGVKD. Trimming stripped 11 bases from V and 7 bases from J, with 24 bases between. The CDR3 protein is CAASSAGERGEQYF. For the CDR3, the DNA is TGTGCCGCCTCATCCGCCGGGGAGCGTGGGGAGCAGTACTTC.

This chain connects TRBV6-2 or TRBV6-3 to TRBJ2-7, with D tentatively TRBD2 (5 bases). The CDR3 runs to 16 residues. Germline loops: CDR1 MNHEY, CDR2 SVGEGT. The V end lost 5 bases, the J end lost 2 bases, and 19 bases lay between the germline ends. Here the CDR3 DNA reads TGTGCCAGCAGTAACGACCGCCGGGGTACCACCTACGAGCAGTACTTC. Protein sequence: CASSNDRRGTTYEQYF.

The chain has TRBV3-1 (or the pseudogene TRBV3-2) and TRBJ2-1, with no clear D. Germline V gives CDR1 LGHDT, CDR2 YNNKEL (reference sequence). Trimming removed 4 bases from V and 4 bases from J, with 11 bases in between. The CDR3 runs 14 residues. The CDR3 spells CASSPDRDYNEQFF. In DNA form, the CDR3 reads TGTGCCAGCAGCCCCGACCGCGATTACAATGAGCAGTTCTTC.

The rearrangement uses TRBV7-3 and TRBJ2-2; D is unresolved. With 4 bases removed from V and 4 bases from J, the gap between germline ends came to 1 base. From germline, CDR1 is SGHTA and CDR2 FQGTGA. This CDR3 has 11 amino acids. This CDR3 reads CASSSTGELFF. In nucleotides, the CDR3 is TGTGCCAGCAGCTCCACCGGGGAGCTGTTTTTT.

The J gene is TRBJ1-3, the V gene TRBV5-1, with no clear D. Germline V gives CDR1 SGHRS, CDR2 YFSETQ. V lost 0 bases and J 4 bases, leaving 14 bases between the germline ends. The CDR3 is 16 amino acids. CDR3 sequence reads: CASSLARNALGNTIYF. Written as DNA, the CDR3 is TGCGCCAGCAGCTTGGCGCGTAACGCGTTGGGAAACACCATATATTTT.

This clone was seen a single time. This rearrangement joins TRBV5-6 to TRBJ1-5; no firm D call. From germline, CDR1 is SGHDT and CDR2 YYEEEE. The CDR3 consists of 14 residues. V dropped 2 bases and J dropped 3 bases, with 9 bases sitting between them. This chain's CDR3 is CASSLGQDNQPQHF. The CDR3 nucleotides are TGTGCCAGCAGCTTAGGGCAGGACAATCAGCCCCAGCATTTT.

The chain recombines TRBV7-2 with TRBJ2-7, with TRBD1 identical over 7 bases. There are 12 residues in the CDR3. Trimming removed 5 bases from V and 5 bases from J; junction bases left unmatched: 3. The germline V gene has CDR1 SGHTA and CDR2 FQGNSA. The CDR3 spells CASSPTGNEQYF. The CDR3 coding sequence is TGTGCCAGCAGCCCGACAGGGAACGAGCAGTACTTC.

J is TRBJ2-3 and V is TRBV18; TRBD1 is a possible D gene (5 bases). The germline V gene has CDR1 KGHSH and CDR2 LQKENI. The CDR3 length is 15 residues. The germline V and J ends were trimmed by 1 base and 5 bases, with 13 bases remaining between them. This CDR3 is CASSPQAGPVDTQYF. CDR3 bases: TGTGCCAGCTCACCACAGGCAGGGCCGGTAGATACGCAGTATTTT.

The rearrangement links TRBV7-6 to TRBJ2-3; 8 positions match TRBD1. The CDR3 covers 16 residues. The V segment lost 5 bases and the J segment 4 bases; nucleotides outside the gene matches: 11. CDR1 and CDR2 from the germline V gene are SGHVS and FNYEAQ. CDR3 protein: CASSLTAGGASDTQYF. Here the CDR3 DNA reads TGTGCCAGCAGCCTTACCGCAGGGGGCGCCTCAGATACGCAGTATTTT. Complete variable domain (other parts from reference TRBV7-6 and TRBJ2-3): GAGVSQSPRYKVTKRGQDVALRCDPISGHVSLYWYRQALGQGPEFLTYFNYEAQQDKSGLPNDRFSAERPEGSISTLTIQRTEQRDSAMYRCASSLTAGGASDTQYFGPGTRLTVL.

The chain couples TRBV30 to TRBJ2-7; the D is unclear. CDR1 GTSNPN and CDR2 SVGIG come from the germline V gene (reference sequence). V was clipped by 3 bases and J by 0 bases, with 3 bases between them. The CDR3 is 11 residues long. As DNA, the CDR3 is TGTGCCTGGAGGAACTCCTACGAGCAGTACTTC. Its translation: CAWRNSYEQYF.

The V call is TRBV4-2, the J call TRBJ1-5; TRBD1 is a possible D gene (5 bases). Trimming pared 0 bases from V and 0 bases from J, leaving 18 bases between. This CDR3 comprises 19 residues. Germline loops: CDR1 LGHNA, CDR2 YNFKEQ. For the CDR3, the DNA is TGTGCCAGCAGCCAAGAGGCCGGGGGAGTGGGTTATAGCAATCAGCCCCAGCATTTT. Protein product: CASSQEAGGVGYSNQPQHF.

The rearrangement joins TRBV29-1 to TRBJ1-1; maybe TRBD1 (6 bases). Germline CDR1 is SQVTM and CDR2 is ANQGSEA. V was cut by 5 bases and J by 5 bases, with 15 bases left in between. The CDR3 runs to 13 residues. CDR3 coding DNA: TGCAGCGTTTTTACAGGGAGAAGTACTGAAGCTTTCTTT. Encoded protein: CSVFTGRSTEAFF.

J is TRBJ2-1 and V is TRBV7-9; 12 nucleotides align to TRBD2. The CDR3 has 15 amino acids. J gave up 8 bases and V 5 bases, and 7 bases lay outside the gene matches. Germline V CDR1 and CDR2: SEHNR, FQNEAQ (reference sequence). CDR3 DNA: TGTGCCAGCAGCCTCGGACTAGCGGGAATCGATGAGCAGTTCTTC. Its protein is CASSLGLAGIDEQFF.

The J gene is TRBJ2-5, the V gene TRBV2; 7 positions agree with TRBD2. Germline CDR1 reads SNHLY; CDR2 reads FYNNEI. J was trimmed by 1 base and V by 4 bases; bases with no gene match: 3. The CDR3 loop spans 14 amino acids. CDR3 DNA sequence: TGTGCCAGCAGTGCTACTAGCGCCCAAGAGACCCAGTACTTC. Translated, it gives CASSATSAQETQYF.

V and J are TRBV6-5 and TRBJ1-5; D is unresolved. Per the germline V gene, CDR1 is MNHEY and CDR2 is SVGAGI. The CDR3 is 13 amino acids. Trimming cost V 7 bases and J 4 bases, with 11 bases left between them. Here the CDR3 DNA reads TGTGCCAGCACTGGGTCTAGGAATCAGCCCCAGCATTTT. Protein: CASTGSRNQPQHF.

The CDR3 protein is CASSLVEKTFF. The CDR3 coding sequence is TGTGCCAGCAGTTTAGTGGAAAAAACTTTCTTT. This sequence joins TRBV6-2 or TRBV6-3 and TRBJ1-1, with unresolved D. The V gene lost 4 bases and the J gene lost 12 bases, with 12 bases spanning the gap. CDR1 is MNHEY, CDR2 SVGEGT, per germline. This CDR3 is 11 amino acids long.

The chain carries TRBV18 and TRBJ1-5; D gene unclear. Germline loops: CDR1 KGHSH, CDR2 LQKENI. CDR3 length: 16 amino acids. V was shortened by 8 bases and J by 0 bases, with 17 bases between the two germline ends. The CDR3 bases are TGTGCCAGCACAAAGGAGGGCGGAGATAGCAATCAGCCCCAGCATTTT. This encodes CASTKEGGDSNQPQHF.

The rearrangement joins TRBV3-1 (or the pseudogene TRBV3-2) to TRBJ1-1; perhaps TRBD1 as D (6 bases). The CDR3 contains 17 residues. The germline gives CDR1 LGHDT, CDR2 YNNKEL (reference sequence). With 4 bases removed from V and 0 bases from J, the gap between germline ends came to 18 bases. The CDR3 here is CASSLRIGGAMNTEAFF. CDR3 nucleotides: TGTGCCAGCAGCCTAAGAATAGGGGGGGCCATGAACACTGAAGCTTTCTTT.

On this clone: Different DNA sequences within this sample yield the same CDR3. CDR3 bases: TGTGCCTGGAAACGGGACAGCAATCAGCCCCAGCATTTT. Translation: CAWKRDSNQPQHF. The chain couples TRBV30 to TRBJ1-5; possibly TRBD1 for D (5 bases). The CDR3 has 13 amino acids. Trimming removed 4 bases at V and 1 base at J, with 8 bases between. The germline CDR1 and CDR2 sequences are GTSNPN and SVGIG (reference sequence). The whole variable domain, remainder taken from reference TRBV30 and TRBJ1-5, is SQTIHQWPATLVQPVGSPLSLECTVEGTSNPNLYWYRQAAGRGLQLLFYSVGIGQISSEVPQNLSASRPQDRQFILSSKKLLLSDSGFYLCAWKRDSNQPQHFGDGTRLSIL.

The chain joins TRBV6-6 to TRBJ2-3; perhaps TRBD1 as D (5 bases). The germline V and J ends were trimmed by 0 bases and 3 bases, with 7 bases remaining between them. Germline CDR1 MNHNY, CDR2 SVGAGI (reference sequence). The CDR3 is made up of 14 amino acids. CDR3 residues: CASSYSSGTDTQYF. In nucleotides, the CDR3 is TGTGCCAGCAGTTACTCGTCAGGGACAGATACGCAGTATTTT.

V and J are TRBV19 and TRBJ2-1; TRBD2 agrees at 9 bases. CDR3 length equals 19 residues. CDR1 and CDR2 from the germline V gene are LNHDA and SQIVND (reference sequence). J was trimmed by 9 bases and V by 0 bases; bases with no gene match: 18. The CDR3 loop is CASSIDTPGLAPSPTEQFF. DNA for the CDR3: TGTGCCAGTAGTATAGACACACCGGGACTAGCACCCTCGCCTACTGAGCAGTTCTTC.